These 8 T cell receptor beta chains came from one sample sequenced in a study of graft-versus-host responses after intestinal transplantation. No antigen has been assigned to these receptors. Data came from immunoSEQ multiplex PCR; TCRdb stores just in-frame clones and leaves some out. Here the sample spans tens of thousands of clones, approximately 88% being singletons. Sequences were derived from unstimulated CD4+ T cells sorted from spleen or lymph node cells, sampled before transplant. The receptors were gathered from a human donor who was the organ donor for an intestinal transplant.

On this clone itself: This same CDR3 is encoded by further DNA sequences in the sample. This rearrangement joins TRBV11-2 to TRBJ2-2, with 13 bases lining up with TRBD2. Germline V gives CDR1 SGHAT, CDR2 FQNNGV. This CDR3 is built from 16 residues. Trimming cost V 5 bases and J 4 bases; bases outside gene matches: 4. For the CDR3, the DNA is TGTGCCAGCAGCCCCACTAGCGGGAGGGGCACCGGGGAGCTGTTTTTT. Its translation is CASSPTSGRGTGELFF.

The sample holds one count of this clone. CDR3 in amino acids: CASTDRDYGYTF. The CDR3 nucleotides read TGTGCCAGTACAGACAGAGACTATGGCTACACCTTC. This sequence joins TRBV27 and TRBJ1-2; possible D gene TRBD1, 5 bases. This CDR3 is 12 amino acids long. Trimming cost V 9 bases and J 3 bases, with 11 bases left between them. Germline-derived CDR1 and CDR2 are MNHEY and SMNVEV (reference sequence).

This sequence joins TRBV9 and TRBJ2-7; tentatively, D is TRBD2 (5 bases). This CDR3 contains 15 residues. The V end was cut by 0 bases, the J end by 5 bases, with 15 bases between. CDR1 SGDLS and CDR2 YYNGEE come from the germline V gene. In DNA form, the CDR3 reads TGTGCCAGCAGCGTAGAAGGCGGGTGGACCAACGAGCAGTACTTC. This gives the protein CASSVEGGWTNEQYF. The variable domain in full, with the rest retrieved from reference TRBV9 and TRBJ2-7, is DSGVTQTPKHLITATGQRVTLRCSPRSGDLSVYWYQQSLDQGLQFLIQYYNGEERAKGNILERFSAQQFPDLHSELNLSSLELGDSALYFCASSVEGGWTNEQYFGPGTRLTVT.

This clone was counted a single time. CDR3 protein: CASSTPGDTQYF. The CDR3 bases are TGTGCCAGCAGTACCCCCGGAGATACGCAGTATTTT. The rearrangement joins TRBV28 to TRBJ2-3; D remains ambiguous. This CDR3 spans 12 amino acids. Germline values: CDR1 MDHEN, CDR2 SYDVKM. Trimming took 5 bases from V and 5 from J, leaving 8 bases between them.

The chain couples TRBV19 to TRBJ2-3; the D gene is possibly TRBD2 (6 bases). The V end was cut by 4 bases, the J end by 2 bases, with 10 bases between. The CDR3 covers 14 residues. Per the germline V gene, CDR1 is LNHDA and CDR2 is SQIVND (reference sequence). The CDR3 DNA is TGTGCCAGTAGTAAGGGACTTCTCACAGATACGCAGTATTTT. This translates into CASSKGLLTDTQYF. The variable domain in full, completed from reference TRBV19 and TRBJ2-3, reads DGGITQSPKYLFRKEGQNVTLSCEQNLNHDAMYWYRQDPGQGLRLIYYSQIVNDFQKGDIAEGYSVSREKKESFPLTVTSAQKNPTAFYLCASSKGLLTDTQYFGPGTRLTVL.

The V and J genes are TRBV21-1 and TRBJ2-1; TRBD2, the table's D call, was not compared with the DNA. TRBV21-1 is tagged as a pseudogene. This CDR3 is built from 18 residues. Written as DNA, the CDR3 is TGTGCCAGCAGCAAACGAGGGAGCGCCGGGGAGGTCTACAATGAGCAGTTCTTC. The encoded protein is CASSKRGSAGEVYNEQFF.

The genes are TRBV5-8 and TRBJ1-2; D uncertain. CDR1 and CDR2 from the germline V gene are SGHTS and YDEGEE. The CDR3 length is 16 residues. Trimming left V 3 bases short and J 4 bases short, with 19 bases between. CDR3 coding DNA: TGTGCCAGCAGCTCACATCATACCGGGAGTCTCTATGGCTACACCTTC. It yields the protein CASSSHHTGSLYGYTF.

The chain combines TRBV6-1 with TRBJ2-5; 9 bases map to TRBD2. This CDR3 is built from 15 residues. Germline V gene sequence: CDR1 MNHNS, CDR2 SASEGT. Losses at the gene ends were 8 bases for V and 4 bases for J; bases not matched to a gene: 11. CDR3 in DNA: TGTGCCAGCCGGAGGTGGCGGGAGGGTGGAGAGACCCAGTACTTC. Its protein is CASRRWREGGETQYF.